Below, 18 T cell receptor beta chains from the same sample are listed, as sequenced in a study of T cells in Graves' hyperthyroidism and ophthalmopathy. RNA transcripts provided the source from which TCR beta CDR3 regions were amplified. HTBI primers drove first-round RT-PCR of the TCR CDR3. TCRdb analysed the multiplex PCR reads with MiXCR anew, one entry per CDR3 protein. The table has 600,000 to 750,000 distinct CDR3 sequences, 17% seen once. The specimen was blood. The receptors were gathered from a man aged 45-60 years with Graves' hyperthyroidism.

This clonotype was seen many times. This chain connects TRBV7-2 to TRBJ2-5, with 9 nucleotides matching TRBD1. Germline values: CDR1 SGHTA, CDR2 FQGNSA. The CDR3 is 18 residues long. The junction had 9 bases not matched to a gene; V was cut back by 1 base and J by 0 bases. The CDR3 DNA is TGTGCCAGCAGCTTAGTGGGCCGGGACAGGGCGTACCAAGAGACCCAGTACTTC. This translates into CASSLVGRDRAYQETQYF. Based on the CDR3 plus reference TRBV7-2 and TRBJ2-5, the full variable domain is GAGVSQSPSNKVTEKGKDVELRCDPISGHTALYWYRQSLGQGLEFLIYFQGNSAPDKSGLPSDRFSAERTGGSVSTLTIQRTQQEDSAVYLCASSLVGRDRAYQETQYFGPGTRLLVL.

This clonotype was counted only a few times. This chain links TRBV4-3 with TRBJ1-2; D call uncertain. Germline assignment: CDR1 LGHNA and CDR2 YSLEER. The germline V and J ends were trimmed by 0 bases and 4 bases, with 18 bases remaining between them. The CDR3 is 17 residues long. Written as DNA, the CDR3 is TGCGCCAGCAGCCAAGATTTTATAACAGCATCGGGCTATGGCTACACCTTC. It translates to CASSQDFITASGYGYTF.

This chain connects TRBV5-1 to TRBJ2-7; 7 bases fit TRBD2. Germline assignment: CDR1 SGHRS and CDR2 YFSETQ. There are 14 residues in the CDR3. V lost 2 bases, J lost 6 bases, and 8 bases stayed unmatched. The chain's CDR3 is CASSFRGEGGEQYF. The CDR3 DNA reads as TGCGCCAGCAGCTTCCGGGGGGAGGGAGGCGAGCAGTACTTC.

This clonotype was picked up a small number of times. The genes are TRBV7-2 and TRBJ2-1, with a possible D match to TRBD2 (5 bases). The CDR3 sequence is 16 residues long. V gave up 4 bases and J gave up 0 bases, with 13 bases separating them. Germline V gives CDR1 SGHTA, CDR2 FQGNSA. The CDR3 loop is CASSSPERPSYNEQFF. DNA for the CDR3: TGTGCCAGCAGCTCCCCGGAGCGGCCCTCCTACAATGAGCAGTTCTTC.

The chain combines TRBV28 with TRBJ1-2; 9 bases agree with TRBD1. The length of the CDR3 is 14 residues. J was trimmed by 6 bases and V by 4 bases; bases with no gene match: 6. Germline CDR1 MDHEN, CDR2 SYDVKM. For the CDR3, the DNA is TGTGCCAGCAGTTCATCAACAGGGGGCCATGGCTACACCTTC. Amino acids: CASSSSTGGHGYTF.

This clonotype has ten or more counts. J is TRBJ1-6 and V is TRBV20-1, with a weak D call TRBD1 (5 bases). Germline CDR1 DFQATT, CDR2 SNEGSKA (reference sequence). V lost 6 bases and J 7 bases, leaving 16 bases between the germline ends. The CDR3 loop spans 14 amino acids. This chain's CDR3 is CSAPGRDLNSPLHF. In DNA form, the CDR3 reads TGCAGTGCCCCCGGGAGGGACTTGAATTCACCCCTCCACTTT.

This clonotype occurred many times. The J gene is TRBJ2-7, the V gene TRBV6-2 or TRBV6-3, with D perhaps matching TRBD1 (6 bases). Germline CDR1 MNHEY, CDR2 SVGEGT. This CDR3 spans 14 amino acids. Deletions cut 7 bases from V and 5 bases from J, with 18 bases between. DNA of the CDR3: TGTGCCAGCACCCCACAGGGTGGGAGACACGAGCAGTACTTC. It yields the protein CASTPQGGRHEQYF.

This clonotype was seen a few times. A read error may be the cause here, since a much bigger clone is one base away. This rearrangement joins TRBV28 to TRBJ2-1, with 7 bases identical to TRBD2. The CDR3 covers 14 residues. Trimming removed 8 bases from V and 7 bases from J; junction bases left unmatched: 11. Germline V CDR1 and CDR2: MDHEN, SYDVKM. CDR3 region: CASDPGPAGNEQFF. DNA of the CDR3: TGTGCCAGCGATCCGGGACCAGCGGGAAATGAGCAGTTCTTC.

This clonotype came up many times. Here the CDR3 DNA reads TGTGCCAGCAGCGAGGGACTTCGAAATTCACCCCTCCACTTT. Protein sequence: CASSEGLRNSPLHF. The chain employs TRBV9 and TRBJ1-6, with D perhaps matching TRBD1 (5 bases). The germline V gene encodes CDR1 SGDLS and CDR2 YYNGEE. CDR3 length equals 14 residues. V lost 3 bases and J lost 7, with 11 bases in between.

J is TRBJ2-7 and V is TRBV11-2; perhaps D is TRBD1 or TRBD2 (6 bases each). V was shortened by 6 bases and J by 2 bases, with 26 bases between the two germline ends. The CDR3 has 18 residues. In germline, CDR1 is SGHAT, CDR2 FQNNGV. The CDR3 DNA reads as TGTGCCAGCAGACGTAGGGGGGAACTCCATGGTGGCACCTACGAGCAGTACGTC. As protein: CASRRRGELHGGTYEQYV.

V usage is TRBV11-3 and J usage is TRBJ2-1, with 12 positions matching TRBD2. Germline-derived CDR1 and CDR2 are SGHNT and YENEEA. The CDR3 is 16 amino acids. Losses at the gene ends were 4 bases for V and 9 bases for J; bases not matched to a gene: 10. Written as DNA, the CDR3 is TGTGCCAGCAGCTGGATTCGACTAGCGGGAGCAAGTGAGCAGTTCTTC. Protein sequence: CASSWIRLAGASEQFF. Using reference TRBV11-3 and TRBJ2-1 for the parts outside the CDR3, the full variable domain is EAGVVQSPRYKIIEKKQPVAFWCNPISGHNTLYWYLQNLGQGPELLIRYENEEAVDDSQLPKDRFSAERLKGVDSTLKIQPAELGDSAVYLCASSWIRLAGASEQFFGPGTRLTVL.

A few counts support this clonotype. Given a much more abundant clone one base away, this may be a read error. The chain recombines TRBV27 with TRBJ2-5, with a tentative D call TRBD1 (6 bases). The CDR3 loop spans 13 amino acids. The V end lost 8 bases, the J end lost 9 bases, and 19 bases lay between the germline ends. The V gene's germline CDR1 is MNHEY and CDR2 SMNVEV (reference sequence). Written as DNA, the CDR3 is TGTGCCAGCCGGGACAAAGAGGGTGAGGCCCAGTACTTC. Translation: CASRDKEGEAQYF.

In its sample, this clonotype was seen many times. V usage is TRBV11-1 and J usage is TRBJ2-1; TRBD2 aligns across 10 bases. CDR3 size: 16 residues. Germline V gene lookup returns CDR1 SGHAT and CDR2 FQDESV (reference sequence). After removal of 5 bases from V and 4 bases from J, the junction contained 8 bases not matched to a gene. The CDR3 sequence: CASSIRTSGPYNEQFF. In DNA, the CDR3 is TGTGCCAGCAGCATAAGGACTAGCGGACCGTACAATGAGCAGTTCTTC.

There are a few counts of this clonotype. The chain joins TRBV7-3 to TRBJ2-1; 9 nucleotides line up with TRBD2. The CDR3 sequence is 13 residues long. J was trimmed by 9 bases and V by 2 bases; bases with no gene match: 2. Germline CDR1 is SGHTA and CDR2 is FQGTGA. The CDR3 protein is CASSLGLASEQFF. DNA of the CDR3: TGTGCCAGCAGCTTAGGACTAGCGAGTGAGCAGTTCTTC.

This clonotype was detected ten times or more. The gene calls are TRBV2 and TRBJ2-7; 10 bases fit TRBD2. Germline CDR1 reads SNHLY; CDR2 reads FYNNEI. V was clipped by 7 bases and J by 0 bases; unmatched bases: 9. The CDR3 is 16 residues long. The CDR3 protein is CASTMTSGYLSYEQYF. The CDR3, as DNA: TGTGCCAGCACTATGACTAGCGGGTACCTCTCCTACGAGCAGTACTTC. The variable domain in full, completed from reference TRBV2 and TRBJ2-7, reads EPEVTQTPSHQVTQMGQEVILRCVPISNHLYFYWYRQILGQKVEFLVSFYNNEISEKSEIFDDQFSVERPDGSNFTLKIRSTKLEDSAMYFCASTMTSGYLSYEQYFGPGTRLTVT.

The genes are TRBV7-9 and TRBJ1-5; TRBD1 might be the D (6 bases). There are 14 residues in the CDR3. In germline, CDR1 is SEHNR, CDR2 FQNEAQ (reference sequence). Trimming removed 3 bases at V and 5 bases at J, with 11 bases between. The CDR3 nucleotides are TGTGCCAGCAGCTTCCAGGGGCGGGATCAGCCCCAGCATTTT. Encoded protein: CASSFQGRDQPQHF.

As to this clonotype: This clone may be a read error of a much larger clone one base away. The rearrangement links TRBV28 to TRBJ1-5, with unresolved D. The CDR3 has 15 amino acids. In germline, CDR1 is MDHEN, CDR2 SYDVKM. Trimming pared 2 bases from V and 6 bases from J, leaving 14 bases between. The CDR3 DNA follows: TGTGCCAGCAGTTTAGGTCACCCATTCCCTCAGCCCCAGCATTTT. Protein sequence: CASSLGHPFPQPQHF.

The rearrangement uses TRBV19 and TRBJ2-7; D perhaps matches TRBD1 (5 bases). The germline CDR1 and CDR2 sequences are LNHDA and SQIVND (reference sequence). This CDR3 is 14 amino acids long. V lost 5 bases and J 2 bases, leaving 13 bases between the germline ends. Here the CDR3 DNA reads TGTGCCAGTAGTCCAGGACAAGAGACCTACGAGCAGTACTTC. Its protein is CASSPGQETYEQYF.